One sample yielded the 15 T cell receptor beta chains listed below, sequenced in a study of low-dose radiotherapy and immunotherapy resistance in tumors. This sample's time point: after trial treatment. Documented treatment: LDRT plus nivolumab, ipilimumab, low-dose cyclophosphamide and aspirin (RACIN trial). With TRAV- and TRBV-specific primers, first-strand cDNA was made, covering the alpha and beta chains. The authors amplified TCRs for approximately 20 PCR cycles with a constant-region primer and a V-primer adapter. TCRdb ran MiXCR on the reads and lists one entry per CDR3 protein. The sample carries about 30,000 distinct CDR3 sequences, around 54% recorded once. The sequenced sample was PBMCs, obtained after low-dose radiotherapy plus immunotherapy. The receptors were sampled from a male donor with gallbladder cancer.

Concerning this clonotype itself: A read error likely explains this, since a far larger clone differs by one base. The gene calls are TRBV7-2 and TRBJ2-7; D gene unclear. Germline values: CDR1 SGHTA, CDR2 FQGNSA. The CDR3 length is 16 residues. V gave up 1 base and J gave up 7 bases, with 20 bases separating them. For the CDR3, the DNA is TGTGCCAGCAGCTTAGAGGGAACGGAGACCTACAATGAGCAGTACTTC. Translated, it gives CASSLEGTETYNEQYF.

This chain links TRBV4-1 with TRBJ2-1; a weak D match, TRBD1 (6 bases). Trimming shortened V by 2 bases and J by 6 bases, and 20 bases separated the two germline ends. There are 17 residues in the CDR3. Germline-derived CDR1 and CDR2 are MGHRA and YSYEKL. For the CDR3, the DNA is TGCGCCAGCAGCCAACTAATCAAGGGACAAGGCCCCAATGAGCAGTTCTTC. It specifies CASSQLIKGQGPNEQFF.

Comments on this clonotype: One end of the junction does not line up with germline, which may come from a read error. V usage is TRBV19 and J usage is TRBJ1-5; 9 nucleotides align to TRBD1. In germline, CDR1 is LNHDA, CDR2 SQIVND (reference sequence). The CDR3 is 16 amino acids. The CDR3 region is CASSTTGGVGNQPQHF. The CDR3 nucleotides read TGTGCCAGTAGTACTACAGGGGGCGTAGGCAATCAGCCCCAGCATTTC.

The chain carries TRBV29-1 and TRBJ1-2; D uncertain. Germline lookup yields CDR1 SQVTM and CDR2 ANQGSEA. The ends were cut back, 4 bases at V and 14 bases at J, with 14 bases in the middle. This CDR3 has 10 residues. Written as DNA, the CDR3 is TGCAGCGTTGTTGGCGGAGAAAGTACCTTC. It translates to CSVVGGESTF.

This CDR3 is CASRPSSGQETQYF. In DNA form, the CDR3 reads TGTGCCAGCAGACCATCTAGCGGCCAAGAGACCCAGTACTTC. This chain joins TRBV12-3 or TRBV12-4 and TRBJ2-5; 7 bases match TRBD2. This CDR3 has 14 amino acids. The V gene end was trimmed by 6 bases and the J gene end by 1 base; junction bases not matched to a gene: 5.

Ten or more counts support this clonotype. The chain employs TRBV27 and TRBJ2-4, with 11 bases matching TRBD2. Germline trimming cut 8 bases from V and 0 bases from J; bases unmatched to any gene: 3. The CDR3 is 15 residues long. CDR1 is MNHEY and CDR2 is SMNVEV in the germline V gene (reference sequence). This chain's CDR3 is CASGTSGLAKNIQYF. CDR3 sequence (DNA): TGTGCCAGCGGGACTAGCGGCCTAGCCAAAAACATTCAGTACTTC.

As for this clonotype: One end of the junction fails to match germline, which may point to a read error. The rearrangement uses TRBV5-1 and TRBJ2-7, with 12 bases lining up with TRBD2. This CDR3 region has 15 residues. Per the germline V gene, CDR1 is SGHRS and CDR2 is YFSETQ. CDR3: CASSPASGRAYEQYF. The CDR3 DNA sequence: TGTGCCAGCAGCCCCGCTAGCGGGAGGGCCTACGAGCAGTACTTC.

This clonotype occurred a few times. J is TRBJ1-1 and V is TRBV7-8; no reliable D call. The CDR3 sequence is 15 residues long. Germline CDR1 and CDR2: SGHVS and FQNEAQ. V was cut by 5 bases and J by 1 base, with 14 bases left in between. The CDR3 sequence: CASSRPSPGNTEAFF. DNA for the CDR3: TGTGCCAGCAGCCGACCCTCGCCGGGGAACACTGAAGCTTTCTTT.

Many counts were recorded for this clonotype. The V and J genes are TRBV6-2 or TRBV6-3 and TRBJ2-1, with D maybe TRBD2 (6 bases). The CDR3 has 13 amino acids. The V end lost 4 bases, the J end lost 9 bases, and 13 bases lay between the germline ends. Germline CDR1 is MNHEY and CDR2 is SVGEGT. CDR3 region: CASSSPQAGEQFF. DNA of the CDR3: TGTGCCAGCAGTTCCCCGCAAGCGGGTGAGCAGTTCTTC.

With regard to this clonotype: The DNA is left out, because the CDR3 cannot be placed on it with certainty; the CDR3 is given as TCRdb lists it. This chain links TRBV5-1 with TRBJ2-2; the D call of TRBD1 is as the table states it, not checked on the DNA. Germline V gene lookup returns CDR1 SGHRS and CDR2 YFSETQ. The CDR3 has 20 residues if both end residues are counted. The CDR3 is CASSSLRDRGRRNTGELFFF.

Note on this clonotype: Given a far larger clone just one base away, this is likely a sequencing read error. This chain joins TRBV5-3 and TRBJ2-1; 7 bases are a match to TRBD2. Being an ORF, TRBV5-3 has a function that is uncertain. The CDR3 runs 14 residues. CDR3 loop: CASSLGVRDYEQFF. Here the CDR3 DNA reads TGTGCCAGCAGCTTGGGCGTGCGGGACTACGAGCAGTTCTTC.

This clonotype was seen many times. This rearrangement joins TRBV5-1 to TRBJ2-3, with 9 bases identical to TRBD2. CDR3 length: 15 amino acids. Germline CDR1 reads SGHRS; CDR2 reads YFSETQ. The trim removed 6 bases at V and 2 bases at J, leaving 7 bases unmatched. CDR3 amino acids: CASTEAGGITDTQYF. The CDR3 bases are TGCGCCAGCACAGAGGCGGGAGGGATCACAGATACGCAGTATTTT.

A word on this clonotype: A far larger clone is one base from this, pointing to a likely read error. The rearrangement links TRBV20-1 to TRBJ2-7; D is possibly TRBD2 (5 bases). The CDR3 consists of 12 residues. Germline CDR1 reads DFQATT; CDR2 reads SNEGSKA (reference sequence). This chain's CDR3 is CSTRPGGHEQYF. The CDR3 DNA follows: TGCAGCACCCGCCCGGGCGGGCACGAGCAGTACTTC.

The chain combines TRBV30 with TRBJ2-2, with D unclear. The CDR3 has 14 residues. The germline CDR1 and CDR2 sequences are GTSNPN and SVGIG (reference sequence). Trimming pared 1 base from V and 7 bases from J, leaving 13 bases between. The CDR3 loop is CAWSGRWAGGELFF. CDR3 sequence (DNA): TGTGCCTGGAGTGGACGGTGGGCCGGCGGGGAGCTGTTTTTT. The full variable domain, with the rest looked up from reference TRBV30 and TRBJ2-2, is SQTIHQWPATLVQPVGSPLSLECTVEGTSNPNLYWYRQAAGRGLQLLFYSVGIGQISSEVPQNLSASRPQDRQFILSSKKLLLSDSGFYLCAWSGRWAGGELFFGEGSRLTVL.

The chain is built from TRBV6-1 and TRBJ2-7; TRBD1 matches 10 bases. The CDR3 consists of 15 residues. Germline CDR1 and CDR2: MNHNS and SASEGT. V lost 6 bases, J lost 1 base, and 6 bases stayed unmatched. The CDR3 DNA is TGTGCCAGCAGCCCAAGACAGGGGGCTTCCTACGAGCAGTACTTC. Translated: CASSPRQGASYEQYF.